The 16 T cell receptor beta chains below come from one sample, sequenced in a study of T cell responses to AZD1222 COVID-19 vaccine. Generated by immunoSEQ multiplex PCR, the TCRdb table keeps only in-frame clones and is missing some. In the table there are approximately 180,000 clones, just under 90% of which are singletons. This material consisted of peripheral blood, taken on day 0 of AZD1222 vaccination. These receptors originate from an adult in good health.

The V call is TRBV6-5, the J call TRBJ2-2; D is ambiguous. V was cut by 4 bases and J by 5 bases, with 8 bases left in between. Germline loops: CDR1 MNHEY, CDR2 SVGAGI. There are 13 residues in the CDR3. The CDR3 reads CASSSGGTGELFF. The CDR3 DNA reads TGTGCCAGCAGTTCTGGTGGGACCGGGGAGCTGTTTTTT.

The chain employs TRBV24-1 and TRBJ1-2, with unresolved D. The CDR3 covers 14 residues. Per germline, CDR1 KGHDR and CDR2 SFDVKD. Trimming took 7 bases from V and 0 from J, leaving 11 bases between them. In nucleotides, the CDR3 is TGTGCCACCAGGGGTGGTGGGTCTAACTATGGCTACACCTTC. It is translated as CATRGGGSNYGYTF.

This chain uses TRBV6-5 with TRBJ1-6; D perhaps matches TRBD1 (5 bases). CDR1 and CDR2 from the germline V gene are MNHEY and SVGAGI. V gave up 5 bases and J gave up 4 bases, with 12 bases separating them. The CDR3 extends over 15 amino acids. The CDR3 sequence is CASSTPGLYNSPLHF. The CDR3, as DNA: TGTGCCAGCAGTACCCCGGGACTTTATAATTCACCCCTCCACTTT.

The rearrangement joins TRBV7-2 to TRBJ2-1, with D hard to call. Trimming took 5 bases from V and 2 from J, leaving 13 bases between them. The CDR3 consists of 15 residues. Per germline, CDR1 SGHTA and CDR2 FQGNSA. As DNA, the CDR3 is TGTGCCAGCAGCACACAGAAGAGCCCCTACAATGAGCAGTTCTTC. Protein product: CASSTQKSPYNEQFF.

The chain combines TRBV2 with TRBJ2-5, with 11 nucleotides matching TRBD1. The ends lost 5 bases at V and 9 bases at J; junction bases unmatched: 11. The CDR3 sequence is 15 residues long. Looked up from germline, CDR1 is SNHLY and CDR2 is FYNNEI. The CDR3, as DNA: TGTGCCAGCAGTACCAATTTAGGGACAGGGGGGGCCCAGTACTTC. Protein: CASSTNLGTGGAQYF.

This chain connects TRBV3-1 (or the pseudogene TRBV3-2) to TRBJ2-7; no reliable D call. The V end was cut by 2 bases, the J end by 0 bases, with 8 bases between. The CDR3 consists of 14 residues. Germline CDR1 LGHDT, CDR2 YNNKEL (reference sequence). CDR3 loop: CASSQLRSSYEQYF. The CDR3 DNA reads as TGTGCCAGCAGCCAACTCCGGAGCTCCTACGAGCAGTACTTC.

This chain joins TRBV5-6 and TRBJ2-5, with 11 bases that match TRBD1. CDR1 SGHDT and CDR2 YYEEEE come from the germline V gene. V lost 4 bases and J lost 4; bases outside the gene matches: 3. The CDR3 consists of 14 residues. CDR3 protein: CASSPGTGGETQYF. The CDR3 region has the DNA TGTGCCAGCAGCCCCGGGACAGGGGGAGAGACCCAGTACTTC.

The chain employs TRBV2 and TRBJ2-1; 7 nucleotides match TRBD2. This CDR3 is built from 16 residues. After removal of 5 bases from V and 0 bases from J, the junction contained 7 bases not matched to a gene. Germline V gene lookup returns CDR1 SNHLY and CDR2 FYNNEI. The CDR3 region is CASSPRGGSSYNEQFF. CDR3 sequence (DNA): TGTGCCAGCAGTCCCCGGGGCGGGAGCTCCTACAATGAGCAGTTCTTC.

This rearrangement joins TRBV7-2 to TRBJ2-7; no clear D. V was pared by 2 bases and J by 5 bases, with 7 bases between. This CDR3 comprises 12 residues. The germline V gene has CDR1 SGHTA and CDR2 FQGNSA. The CDR3 bases are TGTGCCAGCAGCTTATTAATCCACGAGCAGTACTTC. Amino acids: CASSLLIHEQYF.

The chain links TRBV4-1 to TRBJ1-2; unclear D gene. Germline V lookup: CDR1 MGHRA, CDR2 YSYEKL. The V and J ends lost 0 bases and 2 bases respectively, with 7 bases between them. This CDR3 contains 14 residues. The CDR3 protein is CASSQEQGNYGYTF. Here the CDR3 DNA reads TGCGCCAGCAGCCAAGAACAAGGGAACTATGGCTACACCTTC.

This sequence joins TRBV11-2 and TRBJ1-4; the match to TRBD1 covers 9 bases. Trimming cost V 5 bases and J 7 bases; bases outside gene matches: 14. This CDR3 has 17 residues. CDR1 is SGHAT, CDR2 FQNNGV, per germline. CDR3 sequence reads: CASSPRDRASFLEKLFF. The CDR3 coding sequence is TGTGCCAGCAGCCCCCGGGACAGGGCCTCTTTCCTTGAAAAACTGTTTTTT.

The CDR3 DNA follows: TGTGCCAGCAGCTCCCACAGGGGGTACACTGAAGCTTTCTTT. As protein: CASSSHRGYTEAFF. The J gene is TRBJ1-1, the V gene TRBV7-9; 8 nucleotides line up with TRBD1. CDR3 length equals 14 residues. J gave up 3 bases and V 4 bases, and 4 bases lay outside the gene matches. Germline V gene sequence: CDR1 SEHNR, CDR2 FQNEAQ (reference sequence).

V gene TRBV5-1 combines with J gene TRBJ1-4; 11 bases match TRBD1. This CDR3 contains 16 residues. V was clipped by 0 bases and J by 7 bases; unmatched bases: 5. CDR1 and CDR2 from the germline V gene are SGHRS and YFSETQ. The CDR3 region is CASSLALGTGGEKLFF. The CDR3 DNA is TGCGCCAGCAGCTTGGCTCTCGGGACAGGGGGTGAAAAACTGTTTTTT.

This CDR3 is CASSYSAVGGGANEQFF. The CDR3, as DNA: TGTGCCAGCAGTTACTCGGCGGTCGGCGGGGGGGCTAATGAGCAGTTCTTC. The chain is built from TRBV6-2 or TRBV6-3 and TRBJ2-1; 9 bases are shared with TRBD2. Trimming took 0 bases from V and 7 from J; bases not matched to a gene: 10. Germline CDR1 MNHEY, CDR2 SVGEGT. This CDR3 comprises 17 residues.

The CDR3 is CASSLRQGGYGYTF. The CDR3 nucleotides are TGTGCCAGCAGTTTACGGCAGGGGGGCTATGGCTACACCTTC. The chain combines TRBV27 with TRBJ1-2; the match to TRBD1 covers 7 bases. Looked up from germline, CDR1 is MNHEY and CDR2 is SMNVEV (reference sequence). V gave up 2 bases and J gave up 4 bases; unmatched junction bases: 4. CDR3 length: 14 amino acids.

This clone appeared a few times. The V gene is TRBV6-2 or TRBV6-3, the J gene TRBJ1-5; TRBD1 aligns across 8 bases. The CDR3 length is 15 residues. The germline V gene has CDR1 MNHEY and CDR2 SVGEGT. The junction had 7 bases not matched to a gene; V was cut back by 2 bases and J by 7 bases. CDR3 DNA: TGTGCCAGCAGTTACGACCCCCAGGGGGCGCAGCCCCAGCATTTT. Its translation: CASSYDPQGAQPQHF.